The rows below give T cell receptor beta chains drawn from one sample of a study of blood T cells in healthy people across ages. In TCRdb, the 5' RACE reads were re-called with MiXCR into one record per CDR3 protein. Of about 1.4 million distinct CDR3 sequences listed, approximately 59% are singletons. Specimen: blood. The receptors were gathered from a man in his late teens or twenties in good health. Each CDR3 is given with its conserved first and last residue. A D gene is named only where the DNA matches it firmly. Rows give clone size only sometimes, using once, few, many, or a class for an expanded clone.

J gene: TRBJ2-1; D gene: TRBD2; clone size: -; V gene: TRBV5-1; CDR3 DNA: TGCGCCAGCAGCTTGCGGGGGGACCACAATGAGCAGTTCTTC; CDR3 protein: CASSLRGDHNEQFF
J gene: TRBJ2-7; D gene: TRBD1; clone size: -; V gene: TRBV5-5; CDR3 DNA: TGTGCCAGCAGCTGGGGACAGCTTTCCTACGAGCAGTACTTC; CDR3 protein: CASSWGQLSYEQYF
J gene: TRBJ2-1; D gene: -; clone size: -; V gene: TRBV18; CDR3 DNA: TGTGCCAGCTCACGGGACAAAACACCCTACAATGAGCAGTTCTTC; CDR3 protein: CASSRDKTPYNEQFF
J gene: TRBJ2-1; D gene: -; clone size: -; V gene: TRBV20-1; CDR3 DNA: TGCAGTGCTAGTTGGGGTGACGAGCAGTTCTTC; CDR3 protein: CSASWGDEQFF
J gene: TRBJ2-1; D gene: -; clone size: -; V gene: TRBV29-1; CDR3 DNA: TGCAGCGTTGCTCGAGAGAGCTCCTACAATGAGCAGTTCTTC; CDR3 protein: CSVARESSYNEQFF
J gene: TRBJ1-2; D gene: TRBD1; clone size: once; V gene: TRBV3-1; CDR3 DNA: TGTGCCAGCAGCAAGGGACAGTCTAACTATGGCTACACCTTC; CDR3 protein: CASSKGQSNYGYTF
J gene: TRBJ2-6; D gene: -; clone size: -; V gene: TRBV4-1; CDR3 DNA: TGCGCCAGCAGCCAAGATTGGGAGAGGGCAACGGCTGGGGCCAACGTCCTGACTTTC; CDR3 protein: CASSQDWERATAGANVLTF
J gene: TRBJ2-3; D gene: -; clone size: -; V gene: TRBV6-5; CDR3 DNA: TGTGTCAGCTCGCGAAGGGGTACAGATACGCAGTATTTT; CDR3 protein: CVSSRRGTDTQYF
J gene: TRBJ2-1; D gene: -; clone size: -; V gene: TRBV25-1; CDR3 DNA: TGTGCCAGCAGTACACAATTCCGGGACAACAGATACAATGAGCAGTTCTTC; CDR3 protein: CASSTQFRDNRYNEQFF
J gene: TRBJ1-2; D gene: -; clone size: -; V gene: TRBV5-1; CDR3 DNA: TGCGCCAGCAGCTTCGGGTCAGGTACAAACTATGGCTACACCTTC; CDR3 protein: CASSFGSGTNYGYTF
J gene: TRBJ2-7; D gene: -; clone size: -; V gene: TRBV7-9; CDR3 DNA: TGTGCCAGCTTCGACGGGGAAAAAATCTACGAGCAGTACTTC; CDR3 protein: CASFDGEKIYEQYF
J gene: TRBJ2-2; D gene: TRBD1; clone size: -; V gene: TRBV27; CDR3 DNA: TGTGCCAGCAGTCCGGACAGGGGGAACACCGGGGAGCTGTTTTTT; CDR3 protein: CASSPDRGNTGELFF
J gene: TRBJ2-1; D gene: TRBD1; clone size: -; V gene: TRBV6-6; CDR3 DNA: TGTGCCAGCAGTTACTCGCAGGACAGGGATAATGAGCAGTTCTTC; CDR3 protein: CASSYSQDRDNEQFF
J gene: TRBJ1-4; D gene: TRBD1; clone size: -; V gene: TRBV20-1; CDR3 DNA: TGCAGTGGACGGGACAGACCATTGAGGGATAATGAAAAACTGTTTTTT; CDR3 protein: CSGRDRPLRDNEKLFF
J gene: TRBJ1-2; D gene: TRBD1; clone size: few; V gene: TRBV20-1; CDR3 DNA: TGCAGTGCCCATAACAGGGGGCTGCGGAACTATGGCTACACCTTC; CDR3 protein: CSAHNRGLRNYGYTF
J gene: TRBJ1-2; D gene: TRBD1; clone size: -; V gene: TRBV27; CDR3 DNA: TGTGCCAGCAGACCCCAGGGGGTGCCCTACTATGGCTACACCTTC; CDR3 protein: CASRPQGVPYYGYTF
J gene: TRBJ1-2; D gene: TRBD1; clone size: -; V gene: TRBV2; CDR3 DNA: TGTGCCAGCAGCTACCGAGGGGACAGGGGTGGTGGCTACACCTTC; CDR3 protein: CASSYRGDRGGGYTF
J gene: TRBJ2-1; D gene: -; clone size: -; V gene: TRBV7-6; CDR3 DNA: TGTGCCAGCAGCTTAAAGGACAGCCCGCGGGTTGAGCAGTTCTTC; CDR3 protein: CASSLKDSPRVEQFF
J gene: TRBJ2-5; D gene: TRBD1; clone size: -; V gene: TRBV24-1; CDR3 DNA: TGTGCCACCAGTGATTTGGGGCCAGGGGGCATGGGAGAGACCCAGTACTTC; CDR3 protein: CATSDLGPGGMGETQYF
J gene: TRBJ2-1; D gene: TRBD2; clone size: -; V gene: TRBV12-3/TRBV12-4; CDR3 DNA: TGTGCCAGCAGTTTAGGAGCGGGGGGGCGTGAGCAGTTCTTC; CDR3 protein: CASSLGAGGREQFF
J gene: TRBJ1-6; D gene: -; clone size: -; V gene: TRBV5-1; CDR3 DNA: TGCGCCAGCAGGCCGTATAATAATTCACCCCTCCACTTT; CDR3 protein: CASRPYNNSPLHF
J gene: TRBJ2-7; D gene: -; clone size: few; V gene: TRBV4-1; CDR3 DNA: TGCGCCAGCAGCCAAGGCCCCGGTACATACTACGAGCAGTACTTC; CDR3 protein: CASSQGPGTYYEQYF
J gene: TRBJ1-1; D gene: TRBD1; clone size: -; V gene: TRBV11-2; CDR3 DNA: TGTGCCAGCAGCTTAGGACCGGGGGGACAGGAGTTTCCTTTCTTT; CDR3 protein: CASSLGPGGQEFPFF
J gene: TRBJ1-5; D gene: -; clone size: -; V gene: TRBV12-3/TRBV12-4; CDR3 DNA: TGTGCCAGCAGTTTACCCGGACAGCTCAATCAGCCCCAGCATTTT; CDR3 protein: CASSLPGQLNQPQHF
J gene: TRBJ1-1; D gene: -; clone size: -; V gene: TRBV12-3/TRBV12-4; CDR3 DNA: TGTGCCAGTAGTTTACATTTCGGAACTGAAGCTTTCTTT; CDR3 protein: CASSLHFGTEAFF
J gene: TRBJ2-7; D gene: TRBD1; clone size: -; V gene: TRBV5-6; CDR3 DNA: TGTGCCAGCAGCTGGGGACAGGGAAAAACCTACGAGCAGTACTTC; CDR3 protein: CASSWGQGKTYEQYF
J gene: TRBJ2-1; D gene: -; clone size: -; V gene: TRBV7-9; CDR3 DNA: TGTGCCAGCAACCCGGGGAGTAGCGGCTACAATGAGCAGTTCTTC; CDR3 protein: CASNPGSSGYNEQFF
J gene: TRBJ2-7; D gene: TRBD2; clone size: -; V gene: TRBV10-1; CDR3 DNA: TGCGCCATCGAAAGACTAGCGGGAGCCAGCGAGCAGTACTTC; CDR3 protein: CAIERLAGASEQYF
J gene: TRBJ1-1; D gene: -; clone size: -; V gene: TRBV12-3/TRBV12-4; CDR3 DNA: TGTGCCAGCAGTCGAACGGGGGCCTACACTGAAGCTTTCTTT; CDR3 protein: CASSRTGAYTEAFF
J gene: TRBJ2-7; D gene: -; clone size: few; V gene: TRBV4-3; CDR3 DNA: TGCGCCAGCAGCCAATTGGAAGGGGCGCGGGAGCAGTACTTC; CDR3 protein: CASSQLEGAREQYF
J gene: TRBJ2-5; D gene: -; clone size: few; V gene: TRBV7-8; CDR3 DNA: TGTGCCAGCAGCCCTCTTCCCCAGGGGCGAGAGACCCAGTACTTC; CDR3 protein: CASSPLPQGRETQYF
J gene: TRBJ2-1; D gene: -; clone size: -; V gene: TRBV4-2; CDR3 DNA: TGTGCCAGCAGCCGCCGCCTAGCGATGAATGAGCAGTTCTTC; CDR3 protein: CASSRRLAMNEQFF
J gene: TRBJ2-7; D gene: -; clone size: -; V gene: TRBV27; CDR3 DNA: TGTGCCAGCAGTTTGAGGGTTCAAGGACCGAGGTACGAGCAGTACTTC; CDR3 protein: CASSLRVQGPRYEQYF
J gene: TRBJ2-7; D gene: TRBD1; clone size: few; V gene: TRBV7-2; CDR3 DNA: TGTGCCAGCAGCTCTCGCCGGGACAGGGGGCGGTTGGAGCAGTACTTC; CDR3 protein: CASSSRRDRGRLEQYF
J gene: TRBJ2-7; D gene: -; clone size: -; V gene: TRBV6-1; CDR3 DNA: TGTGCCAGCAGAACACATGTATCCTACGAGCAGTACTTC; CDR3 protein: CASRTHVSYEQYF
J gene: TRBJ2-4; D gene: -; clone size: -; V gene: TRBV7-2; CDR3 DNA: TGTGCCAGCAGCTTAGGGCAGGGCTGGAACATTCAGTACTTC; CDR3 protein: CASSLGQGWNIQYF
J gene: TRBJ2-3; D gene: -; clone size: -; V gene: TRBV2; CDR3 DNA: TGTGCCAGCAGTGATTTATACAGCCTCACAGATACGCAGTATTTT; CDR3 protein: CASSDLYSLTDTQYF
J gene: TRBJ2-1; D gene: TRBD2; clone size: -; V gene: TRBV3-1; CDR3 DNA: TGTGCCAGCAGGCGAGCGGGAGCCGAGGGATACAATGAGCAGTTCTTC; CDR3 protein: CASRRAGAEGYNEQFF
J gene: TRBJ1-2; D gene: -; clone size: once; V gene: TRBV12-3/TRBV12-4; CDR3 DNA: TGTGCCAGCAGTACCCTGGAAGGAGATCGGTATGGCTACACCTTC; CDR3 protein: CASSTLEGDRYGYTF
J gene: TRBJ2-2; D gene: TRBD1; clone size: -; V gene: TRBV5-1; CDR3 DNA: TGCGCCAGCAGCGTAGACAGGGCATCAACCGGGGAGCTGTTTTTT; CDR3 protein: CASSVDRASTGELFF
J gene: TRBJ2-5; D gene: -; clone size: once; V gene: TRBV4-2; CDR3 DNA: TGTGCCAGCAGCCACGAGCCTTTTACCGGGGAAGACAAGACCCAGTACTTC; CDR3 protein: CASSHEPFTGEDKTQYF
J gene: TRBJ2-4; D gene: -; clone size: -; V gene: TRBV20-1; CDR3 DNA: TGCAGTGCTAGGAGCGGGCCTGCTAACATTCAGTACTTC; CDR3 protein: CSARSGPANIQYF
J gene: TRBJ1-6; D gene: -; clone size: -; V gene: TRBV28; CDR3 DNA: TGTGCCAGCAGTTTTTACAGTAATAATTCACCCCTCCACTTT; CDR3 protein: CASSFYSNNSPLHF
J gene: TRBJ1-5; D gene: -; clone size: -; V gene: TRBV7-6; CDR3 DNA: TGTGCCAGCAGCGTAGACGTCAATCAGCCCCAGCATTTT; CDR3 protein: CASSVDVNQPQHF
J gene: TRBJ2-1; D gene: TRBD1; clone size: few; V gene: TRBV29-1; CDR3 DNA: TGCAGCGTTGAAGGGGGACAGGGTGGAAATGAGCAGTTCTTC; CDR3 protein: CSVEGGQGGNEQFF
J gene: TRBJ2-7; D gene: TRBD1; clone size: -; V gene: TRBV28; CDR3 DNA: TGTGCCAGCAGTTCCCGGACAGGCTCTTTCTACGAGCAGTACTTC; CDR3 protein: CASSSRTGSFYEQYF
J gene: TRBJ2-1; D gene: -; clone size: many; V gene: TRBV5-1; CDR3 DNA: TGCGCCAGCAGCTTGGCCGGACAGTTTAGGGATGAGCAGTTCTTC; CDR3 protein: CASSLAGQFRDEQFF